Below, 27 T cell receptor beta chains from the same sample are listed, as sequenced in a study of blood T cell repertoires in COVID-19. This table comes from immunoSEQ multiplex PCR, and its TCRdb copy is limited to in-frame clones, with some not included. In the table there are about 160,000 clones, roughly 81% of which are singletons. The sequencing sample was made of peripheral blood. These receptors originate from a woman in her forties or fifties with COVID-19, enrolled during active disease.

The chain is built from TRBV27 and TRBJ1-2, with 12 positions matching TRBD1. Germline loops: CDR1 MNHEY, CDR2 SMNVEV (reference sequence). V lost 3 bases and J lost 6; bases outside the gene matches: 11. There are 17 residues in the CDR3. CDR3 sequence: CASSFLGQGAHKDGYTF. CDR3 coding DNA: TGTGCCAGCAGTTTTCTGGGACAGGGGGCCCACAAGGATGGCTACACCTTC.

The V gene is TRBV27, the J gene TRBJ1-2; no firm D call. The germline gives CDR1 MNHEY, CDR2 SMNVEV (reference sequence). The CDR3 contains 12 residues. Trimming shortened V by 8 bases and J by 1 base, and 8 bases separated the two germline ends. The CDR3 protein is CASAEDNYGYTF. DNA for the CDR3: TGTGCCAGCGCGGAGGATAACTATGGCTACACCTTC.

The chain carries TRBV30 and TRBJ1-1; D is undetermined. V shed 1 base and J shed 5 bases, with 23 bases lying between them. Per germline, CDR1 GTSNPN and CDR2 SVGIG (reference sequence). This CDR3 spans 17 amino acids. DNA for the CDR3: TGTGCCTGGAGTGGATCCGGGAAAGGAATGGGATGGACTGAAGCTTTCTTT. Encoded protein: CAWSGSGKGMGWTEAFF.

The chain links TRBV29-1 to TRBJ2-3; a weak D match, TRBD2 (6 bases). V lost 4 bases to trimming and J lost 1 base, with 6 bases between them. CDR3 size: 12 residues. The germline gives CDR1 SQVTM, CDR2 ANQGSEA. CDR3 residues: CSVGGGTDTQYF. CDR3 in DNA: TGCAGCGTTGGCGGGGGCACAGATACGCAGTATTTT.

The rearrangement links TRBV9 to TRBJ1-4; D not certain. V lost 0 bases and J lost 4, with 7 bases in between. There are 14 residues in the CDR3. CDR1 and CDR2 from the germline V gene are SGDLS and YYNGEE. The CDR3 sequence: CASSVGQLNEKLFF. The CDR3 nucleotides read TGTGCCAGCAGCGTAGGACAACTTAATGAAAAACTGTTTTTT.

This chain uses TRBV5-4 with TRBJ2-7; TRBD2 matches 8 bases. V was pared by 4 bases and J by 3 bases, with 9 bases of the junction left unmatched. Germline V gives CDR1 SGHNT, CDR2 YYREEE (reference sequence). The CDR3 is 15 residues long. For the CDR3, the DNA is TGTGCCAGCAGCCCTGGGACTAGTTGGGTCTACGAGCAGTACTTC. Amino acids: CASSPGTSWVYEQYF.

CDR3 loop: CASSFGTSVLVETQYF. In nucleotides, the CDR3 is TGCGCCAGCAGCTTCGGCACTAGCGTTCTGGTAGAGACCCAGTACTTC. This chain joins TRBV5-1 and TRBJ2-5; 7 bases agree with TRBD2. Germline V gives CDR1 SGHRS, CDR2 YFSETQ. Trimming took 2 bases from V and 4 from J; bases not matched to a gene: 11. This CDR3 is 16 amino acids long.

Written as DNA, the CDR3 is TGTGCCACCAGTGAAGGGACTATCCAAGAGACCCAGTACTTC. It codes for CATSEGTIQETQYF. V usage is TRBV24-1 and J usage is TRBJ2-5, with 7 bases identical to TRBD2. The J segment lost 1 base and the V segment lost 4 bases, leaving 2 bases of the junction unmatched. The V gene's germline CDR1 is KGHDR and CDR2 SFDVKD. The CDR3 consists of 14 residues.

This chain connects TRBV5-1 to TRBJ1-5; perhaps TRBD1 as D (6 bases). The ends were cut back, 4 bases at V and 6 bases at J, with 17 bases in the middle. CDR3 size: 15 residues. CDR1 is SGHRS, CDR2 YFSETQ, per germline. The DNA for the CDR3 is TGCGCCAGCAGCCGGGGCGGGGGGGCAGGTCAGCCCCAGCATTTT. It codes for CASSRGGGAGQPQHF.

This chain joins TRBV4-3 and TRBJ1-5; maybe TRBD1 (6 bases). V dropped 0 bases and J dropped 1 base, with 10 bases sitting between them. There are 16 residues in the CDR3. Germline lookup yields CDR1 LGHNA and CDR2 YSLEER. The CDR3 sequence is CASSQDFTGSNQPQHF. DNA of the CDR3: TGCGCCAGCAGCCAAGATTTTACAGGGAGCAATCAGCCCCAGCATTTT.

This clone was counted a few times. The CDR3: CASSFAGDQPQHF. The CDR3 DNA sequence: TGTGCCAGCAGCTTTGCGGGGGATCAGCCCCAGCATTTT. This chain joins TRBV11-3 and TRBJ1-5; TRBD1 is a possible D gene (5 bases). Deletions cut 3 bases from V and 5 bases from J, with 8 bases between. Germline V CDR1 and CDR2: SGHNT, YENEEA. The CDR3 totals 13 residues.

The CDR3 coding sequence is TGCGCCAGCAGCCAACGGGGAGTAGCGGGGTACACCGGGGAGCTGTTTTTT. Translating gives CASSQRGVAGYTGELFF. The chain couples TRBV4-1 to TRBJ2-2, with TRBD2 matching 8 bases. With 2 bases clipped from V and 3 bases from J, the junction kept 8 bases outside the gene matches. Germline V gives CDR1 MGHRA, CDR2 YSYEKL. The CDR3 contains 17 residues.

This chain links TRBV7-2 with TRBJ1-1, with a tentative D call TRBD1 (5 bases). The CDR3 loop spans 13 amino acids. Trimming cost V 5 bases and J 9 bases, with 16 bases left between them. Germline CDR1 SGHTA, CDR2 FQGNSA. CDR3 coding DNA: TGTGCCAGCAGCCCCGAACCCCCAGGGAAAGCTTTCTTT. Protein product: CASSPEPPGKAFF.

The rearrangement links TRBV6-2 or TRBV6-3 to TRBJ1-1, with TRBD1 matching 7 bases. CDR1 is MNHEY, CDR2 SVGEGT, per germline. CDR3 length: 14 amino acids. With 4 bases clipped from V and 4 bases from J, the junction kept 6 bases outside the gene matches. The CDR3 region has the DNA TGTGCCAGCAGTTGGACAGGATGGAGCACTGAAGCTTTCTTT. Translation: CASSWTGWSTEAFF.

The chain is built from TRBV7-9 and TRBJ2-1; 10 nucleotides line up with TRBD1. CDR1 is SEHNR, CDR2 FQNEAQ, per germline (reference sequence). The V segment lost 4 bases and the J segment 7 bases; nucleotides outside the gene matches: 7. The CDR3 is made up of 15 amino acids. CDR3 nucleotide sequence: TGTGCCAGCAGCTCTGGACAGGGGGGCCGGAATGAGCAGTTCTTC. This codes for CASSSGQGGRNEQFF.

The chain recombines TRBV3-1 (or the pseudogene TRBV3-2) with TRBJ1-1; 9 bases line up with TRBD1. V lost 4 bases and J lost 4; bases outside the gene matches: 10. Germline CDR1 is LGHDT and CDR2 is YNNKEL (reference sequence). This CDR3 spans 16 amino acids. DNA of the CDR3: TGTGCCAGCAGCCCAGGCGGATTGGGACAGGGCACTGAAGCTTTCTTT. This translates into CASSPGGLGQGTEAFF.

This chain uses TRBV29-1 with TRBJ2-7, with D possibly TRBD1 on 6 matching bases. V was shortened by 5 bases and J by 2 bases, with 13 bases between the two germline ends. This CDR3 spans 13 amino acids. Per the germline V gene, CDR1 is SQVTM and CDR2 is ANQGSEA. The CDR3 region is CSVQRQVTYEQYF. CDR3 nucleotide sequence: TGCAGCGTTCAAAGACAGGTCACCTACGAGCAGTACTTC.

The V call is TRBV18, the J call TRBJ1-6; D gene unclear. The CDR3 contains 17 residues. The germline gives CDR1 KGHSH, CDR2 LQKENI. V gave up 0 bases and J gave up 0 bases, with 9 bases separating them. The CDR3 spells CASSPPGRSSYNSPLHF. CDR3 sequence (DNA): TGTGCCAGCTCACCACCGGGCAGAAGCTCCTATAATTCACCCCTCCACTTT.

V usage is TRBV6-6 and J usage is TRBJ1-1, with 7 positions matching TRBD1. Unmatched junction bases numbered 11, after V lost 5 bases and J lost 2 bases. The CDR3 is made up of 16 amino acids. CDR1 and CDR2 (germline): MNHNY, SVGAGI (reference sequence). The CDR3 spells CASSRNPGQLNTEAFF. The CDR3 nucleotides are TGTGCCAGCAGTCGAAATCCGGGACAGCTAAACACTGAAGCTTTCTTT.

The chain couples TRBV4-1 to TRBJ2-6; TRBD1 might be the D (6 bases). The germline CDR1 and CDR2 sequences are MGHRA and YSYEKL. Between the trimmed V and J ends, which lost 4 bases and 0 bases, there was a span of 7 bases. The CDR3 is made up of 15 amino acids. The CDR3 here is CASSPQGSGANVLTF. In nucleotides, the CDR3 is TGCGCCAGCAGCCCACAGGGCTCTGGGGCCAACGTCCTGACTTTC.

The rearrangement joins TRBV7-2 to TRBJ2-7; tentatively, D is TRBD2 (5 bases). V dropped 5 bases and J dropped 0 bases, with 17 bases sitting between them. This CDR3 is built from 16 residues. CDR1 is SGHTA and CDR2 is FQGNSA in the germline V gene. The CDR3 bases are TGTGCCAGCAGCAACTTAGGAGGCGGAAGCTCCTACGAGCAGTACTTC. Translation: CASSNLGGGSSYEQYF.

The gene calls are TRBV14 and TRBJ1-4; no firm D call. CDR1 and CDR2 (germline): SGHDN, FVKESK. Deletions cut 0 bases from V and 0 bases from J, with 11 bases between. CDR3 length: 17 amino acids. CDR3 loop: CASSQDRGTATNEKLFF. The CDR3 DNA reads as TGTGCCAGCAGCCAAGACCGCGGTACCGCAACTAATGAAAAACTGTTTTTT.

The sample holds a few counts of this clone. The CDR3 reads CASSSRQGPGELFF. The CDR3 DNA sequence: TGTGCCAGCAGCTCAAGACAGGGACCCGGGGAGCTGTTTTTT. The J gene is TRBJ2-2, the V gene TRBV7-3; 7 bases map to TRBD1. CDR1 is SGHTA, CDR2 FQGTGA, per germline. This CDR3 region has 14 residues. Trimming removed 4 bases from V and 6 bases from J; junction bases left unmatched: 5.

V is TRBV4-1 and J is TRBJ1-1, with a weak D call TRBD1 (6 bases). The germline V gene encodes CDR1 MGHRA and CDR2 YSYEKL. Trimming stripped 10 bases from V and 4 bases from J, with 13 bases between. CDR3 length: 12 amino acids. CDR3 DNA sequence: TGCGCCACTGGAGGGGGGGTCACTGAAGCTTTCTTT. It is translated as CATGGGVTEAFF.

DNA of the CDR3: TGTGCCAGCAGCTCGACTAGCGGGAACTCCTACGAGCAGTACTTC. Translation: CASSSTSGNSYEQYF. This chain links TRBV7-2 with TRBJ2-7, with 11 bases matching TRBD2. Unmatched junction bases numbered 2, after V lost 4 bases and J lost 0 bases. This CDR3 comprises 15 residues. In germline, CDR1 is SGHTA, CDR2 FQGNSA.

The chain carries TRBV4-1 and TRBJ2-5, with D possibly TRBD1 on 6 matching bases. This CDR3 is built from 14 residues. CDR1 and CDR2 (germline): MGHRA, YSYEKL. The V end was cut by 1 base, the J end by 2 bases, with 8 bases between. CDR3 region: CASSQGTGQETQYF. The CDR3 nucleotides read TGCGCCAGCAGCCAAGGAACAGGGCAAGAGACCCAGTACTTC.

The genes are TRBV6-5 and TRBJ2-3; perhaps TRBD2 as D (6 bases). V was cut by 4 bases and J by 2 bases, with 10 bases left in between. The CDR3 has 14 residues. Germline-derived CDR1 and CDR2 are MNHEY and SVGAGI. CDR3: CASSWRGITDTQYF. The CDR3 DNA is TGTGCCAGCAGTTGGAGGGGAATCACAGATACGCAGTATTTT.